The next 5 T cell receptor beta chains were all read from a single sample in a study of CD8 T cells in Susac syndrome. Random hexamers were used to reverse transcribe the RNA input (roughly 0.5 to 1 ug). TCRdb processed the immunoSEQ multiplex PCR reads anew with MiXCR; each CDR3 protein has one entry. The sample includes 190,000 or so distinct CDR3 sequences, more than 90% of them seen just once. Sequences were obtained from CD4+ T cells from PBMCs. Receptors were obtained from a human donor with multiple sclerosis.

The genes are TRBV5-6 and TRBJ2-3; D possibly matches TRBD1 or TRBD2 (6 bases each). This CDR3 contains 17 residues. Per germline, CDR1 SGHDT and CDR2 YYEEEE. V gave up 1 base and J gave up 0 bases, with 15 bases separating them. The CDR3 DNA follows: TGTGCCAGCAGCTTGATAGGTGGGGGGCCAAGCACAGATACGCAGTATTTT. It specifies CASSLIGGGPSTDTQYF.

The genes are TRBV13 and TRBJ1-2, with a tentative D call TRBD1 (5 bases). CDR1 and CDR2 from the germline V gene are PRHDT and FYEKMQ (reference sequence). The V gene lost 3 bases and the J gene lost 7 bases, with 12 bases spanning the gap. CDR3 length equals 13 residues. The CDR3 bases are TGTGCCAGCAGCTTCCAGGGTTTACCTGGCTACACCTTC. It is translated as CASSFQGLPGYTF. Complete variable domain (other parts from reference TRBV13 and TRBJ1-2): AAGVIQSPRHLIKEKRETATLKCYPIPRHDTVYWYQQGPGQDPQFLISFYEKMQSDKGSIPDRFSAQQFSDYHSELNMSSLELGDSALYFCASSFQGLPGYTFGSGTRLTVV.

This sequence joins TRBV4-1 and TRBJ2-1; TRBD2 matches at 7 bases. This CDR3 contains 15 residues. V lost 3 bases and J lost 0; bases outside the gene matches: 2. In germline, CDR1 is MGHRA, CDR2 YSYEKL. The CDR3 DNA reads TGCGCCAGCAGCCATATAGCGGGCTCCTACAATGAGCAGTTCTTC. Amino acids: CASSHIAGSYNEQFF.

The rearrangement uses TRBV11-3 and TRBJ2-7; D remains unclear. Germline V gene lookup returns CDR1 SGHNT and CDR2 YENEEA. This CDR3 contains 13 residues. V lost 3 bases and J lost 2, with 8 bases in between. For the CDR3, the DNA is TGTGCCAGCAGCTTTGCGCAGACCTACGAGCAGTACTTC. This sequence encodes CASSFAQTYEQYF.

The genes are TRBV20-1 and TRBJ2-5, with no clear D. The CDR3 has 10 residues. The germline gives CDR1 DFQATT, CDR2 SNEGSKA (reference sequence). The CDR3 DNA reads TGCAGCAGTTTAGTTCTGGCCCAGTACTTC. It yields the protein CSSLVLAQYF.